These T cell receptor beta chains were read from a single sample in a study of resident and recirculating memory T cells in vitiligo. TCRdb's table, derived via immunoSEQ multiplex PCR, lists solely in-frame clones and lacks some. The profile covers roughly 76,000 clones, with approximately 89% appearing a single time and roughly 5% taken by the ten largest. The specimen sequenced was blood. These receptor sequences come from a male donor with vitiligo. Each CDR3 is given with its conserved first and last residue. D genes are given only for firm matches. Only some rows state a clone size, as once, few, many or a class for expanded clones.

v_gene: TRBV2
j_gene: TRBJ2-7
d_gene: TRBD1
abundance: few
CDR3nt: TGTGCCAGCAGTGCTGCCCCGGGACAGGGGGTTTACGAGCAGTACTTC
CDR3aa: CASSAAPGQGVYEQYF

v_gene: TRBV6-1
j_gene: TRBJ1-2
d_gene: -
abundance: -
CDR3nt: TGTGCCAGCACCCTCAAGAGGAGGGATGGCTACACCTTC
CDR3aa: CASTLKRRDGYTF

v_gene: TRBV7-3
j_gene: TRBJ2-1
d_gene: TRBD2
abundance: -
CDR3nt: TGTGCCAGCAGCTTAACCGGGACTAGCGGGGGGGCCCTGGGTGAGCAGTTCTTC
CDR3aa: CASSLTGTSGGALGEQFF

v_gene: TRBV19
j_gene: TRBJ2-7
d_gene: TRBD1
abundance: -
CDR3nt: TGTGCCAGTAGCACAAGGACAGGGTCGTACGAGCAGTACTTC
CDR3aa: CASSTRTGSYEQYF

v_gene: TRBV7-9
j_gene: TRBJ1-2
d_gene: -
abundance: -
CDR3nt: TGTGCCAGCAGCTTAGACGGCGGATGGGGCTACACCTTC
CDR3aa: CASSLDGGWGYTF

v_gene: TRBV7-2
j_gene: TRBJ1-4
d_gene: -
abundance: once
CDR3nt: TGTGCCAGCAGCCAAACCAGGGCTGGAAAACTGTTTTTT
CDR3aa: CASSQTRAGKLFF

v_gene: TRBV6-1
j_gene: TRBJ1-5
d_gene: -
abundance: -
CDR3nt: TGTGCCAGCAGTGAAGCCTCTCAGCCCCAGCATTTT
CDR3aa: CASSEASQPQHF

v_gene: TRBV27
j_gene: TRBJ2-3
d_gene: TRBD1
abundance: -
CDR3nt: TGTGCCAGGGAGACCCGAGGCCGAGTAGGGGGCCGCACAGATACGCAGTATTTT
CDR3aa: CARETRGRVGGRTDTQYF

v_gene: TRBV15
j_gene: TRBJ1-2
d_gene: -
abundance: -
CDR3nt: TGTGCCACCAGCAGAGAGCTGCAGGGCAGAGCTAACTATGGCTACACCTTC
CDR3aa: CATSRELQGRANYGYTF

v_gene: TRBV5-1
j_gene: TRBJ1-1
d_gene: -
abundance: -
CDR3nt: TGCGCCAGCAGCTGGAGGGAGAACACTGAAGCTTTCTTT
CDR3aa: CASSWRENTEAFF

v_gene: TRBV19
j_gene: TRBJ2-1
d_gene: -
abundance: few
CDR3nt: TGTGCCAGTCTCCCCGGGGCAGGGGACAATGAGCAGTTCTTC
CDR3aa: CASLPGAGDNEQFF

v_gene: TRBV2
j_gene: TRBJ2-2
d_gene: -
abundance: -
CDR3nt: TGTGCCAGCAGGGCGAGGTTTCTGAACACCGGGGAGCTGTTTTTT
CDR3aa: CASRARFLNTGELFF

v_gene: TRBV29-1
j_gene: TRBJ2-3
d_gene: -
abundance: once
CDR3nt: TGCAGCGTTGAAGTGGGGGCAGGGGGCACAGATACGCAGTATTTT
CDR3aa: CSVEVGAGGTDTQYF

v_gene: TRBV2
j_gene: TRBJ2-3
d_gene: TRBD2
abundance: -
CDR3nt: TGTGCCAGCAGTCTTAGCGGGGGGGCTACAGATACGCAGTATTTT
CDR3aa: CASSLSGGATDTQYF

v_gene: TRBV18
j_gene: TRBJ1-2
d_gene: -
abundance: -
CDR3nt: TGTGCCAGCTCACCGTACATATCGTACTATGGCTACACCTTC
CDR3aa: CASSPYISYYGYTF

v_gene: TRBV7-3
j_gene: TRBJ2-3
d_gene: -
abundance: -
CDR3nt: TGTGCCAGCAGCTCCCCCTCGGGGACGCAGTATTTT
CDR3aa: CASSSPSGTQYF

v_gene: TRBV13
j_gene: TRBJ2-3
d_gene: -
abundance: once
CDR3nt: TGTGCCAGCAGCTCTTCCGGGGCTAGCGACGATACGCAGTATTTT
CDR3aa: CASSSSGASDDTQYF

v_gene: TRBV5-1
j_gene: TRBJ1-6
d_gene: TRBD1
abundance: medium-sized
CDR3nt: TGCGCCAGCAGCTTGAGCAGGGGGCCGAACTCCTATAATTCACCCCTCCACTTT
CDR3aa: CASSLSRGPNSYNSPLHF

v_gene: TRBV25-1
j_gene: TRBJ1-3
d_gene: -
abundance: -
CDR3nt: TGTGCCAGCAGGGAAGCAGGGTCTGGAAACACCATATATTTT
CDR3aa: CASREAGSGNTIYF

v_gene: TRBV28
j_gene: TRBJ1-2
d_gene: TRBD1
abundance: -
CDR3nt: TGTGCCAGCAGTTTAGACAGGGTCATCGGCTACACCTTC
CDR3aa: CASSLDRVIGYTF

v_gene: TRBV29-1
j_gene: TRBJ2-1
d_gene: -
abundance: -
CDR3nt: TGCAGCGGCAGTATACGTGCTTACAATGAGCAGTTCTTC
CDR3aa: CSGSIRAYNEQFF

v_gene: TRBV5-4
j_gene: TRBJ1-1
d_gene: -
abundance: -
CDR3nt: TGTGCCAGCACCCTATTGGGAGGAACTGAAGCTTTCTTT
CDR3aa: CASTLLGGTEAFF

v_gene: TRBV12-5
j_gene: TRBJ1-1
d_gene: TRBD1
abundance: once
CDR3nt: TGTGCTAGTGGTTCACAGGGGGGGACTGAAGCTTTCTTT
CDR3aa: CASGSQGGTEAFF

v_gene: TRBV10-3
j_gene: TRBJ2-1
d_gene: TRBD2
abundance: once
CDR3nt: TGTGCCATTGCGGGGGACTCCTACAATGAGCAGTTCTTC
CDR3aa: CAIAGDSYNEQFF

v_gene: TRBV7-9
j_gene: TRBJ2-3
d_gene: TRBD1
abundance: -
CDR3nt: TGTGCCAGCAGCGCGGGGACAGGGGAAACAGATACGCAGTATTTT
CDR3aa: CASSAGTGETDTQYF

v_gene: TRBV7-9
j_gene: TRBJ1-6
d_gene: -
abundance: -
CDR3nt: TGTGCCAGCAGCCGACAGGAGAGCTCCTATAATTCACCCCTCCACTTT
CDR3aa: CASSRQESSYNSPLHF

v_gene: TRBV2
j_gene: TRBJ1-1
d_gene: -
abundance: -
CDR3nt: TGTGCCAGCCATATCACACAGGGATTGAACACTGAAGCTTTCTTT
CDR3aa: CASHITQGLNTEAFF

v_gene: TRBV15
j_gene: TRBJ1-2
d_gene: TRBD1
abundance: -
CDR3nt: TGTGCCACCAGTACAGACAGGGGCTATGGCTACACCTTC
CDR3aa: CATSTDRGYGYTF

v_gene: TRBV27
j_gene: TRBJ2-3
d_gene: TRBD1
abundance: -
CDR3nt: TGTGCCAGCAGTTTAGAGGGACAGGGGGATACGCAGTATTTT
CDR3aa: CASSLEGQGDTQYF

v_gene: TRBV25-1
j_gene: TRBJ2-5
d_gene: -
abundance: -
CDR3nt: TGTGCCAGCAGTGAATATAACGGAGAGACCCAGTACTTC
CDR3aa: CASSEYNGETQYF

v_gene: TRBV4-3
j_gene: TRBJ2-1
d_gene: TRBD1
abundance: -
CDR3nt: TGCGCCAGCAGCCAAGAAGGCGGGACAGGTGCCCAAGAGTACAATGAGCAGTTCTTC
CDR3aa: CASSQEGGTGAQEYNEQFF

v_gene: TRBV19
j_gene: TRBJ2-5
d_gene: TRBD2
abundance: -
CDR3nt: TGTGCCAGTGCTAGCGGGGTATGGGAGACCCAGTACTTC
CDR3aa: CASASGVWETQYF

v_gene: TRBV7-8
j_gene: TRBJ2-1
d_gene: TRBD1
abundance: few
CDR3nt: TGTGCCAGCAGCATCCGACAGGGGGGTTCTTACAATGAGCAGTTCTTC
CDR3aa: CASSIRQGGSYNEQFF

v_gene: TRBV2
j_gene: TRBJ1-5
d_gene: TRBD1
abundance: -
CDR3nt: TGTGCCAGCAGTGAAGTGGGACAGGGCAATCAGCCCCAGCATTTT
CDR3aa: CASSEVGQGNQPQHF

v_gene: TRBV7-2
j_gene: TRBJ2-7
d_gene: -
abundance: -
CDR3nt: TGTGCCAGCAGCTTCACCCCCTCGGGTTACGAGCAGTACTTC
CDR3aa: CASSFTPSGYEQYF

v_gene: TRBV4-3
j_gene: TRBJ2-2
d_gene: -
abundance: -
CDR3nt: TGCGCCAGCAGCCAGATACAGGGGAGGACCGGGGAGCTGTTTTTT
CDR3aa: CASSQIQGRTGELFF

v_gene: TRBV4-3
j_gene: TRBJ1-1
d_gene: TRBD1
abundance: -
CDR3nt: TGCGCCAGCAGCCCTCGACAGGGCAACACTGAAGCTTTCTTT
CDR3aa: CASSPRQGNTEAFF

v_gene: TRBV15
j_gene: TRBJ1-5
d_gene: TRBD1
abundance: few
CDR3nt: TGTGCCACCAGCGACAGGGGGAATCAGCCCCAGCATTTT
CDR3aa: CATSDRGNQPQHF

v_gene: TRBV9
j_gene: TRBJ2-2
d_gene: TRBD1
abundance: -
CDR3nt: TGTGCCAGCAGCGCACAGGGGGCGTTCACCGGGGAGCTGTTTTTT
CDR3aa: CASSAQGAFTGELFF

v_gene: TRBV4-1
j_gene: TRBJ1-5
d_gene: -
abundance: few
CDR3nt: TGCGCCAGCAGCCACGGAGGGACCGGGGGGTATAGCAATCAGCCCCAGCATTTT
CDR3aa: CASSHGGTGGYSNQPQHF

v_gene: TRBV29-1
j_gene: TRBJ1-2
d_gene: TRBD1
abundance: -
CDR3nt: TGCAGCGGCCAGATGGGGACAGACTATGGCTACACCTTC
CDR3aa: CSGQMGTDYGYTF

v_gene: TRBV5-4
j_gene: TRBJ1-5
d_gene: -
abundance: -
CDR3nt: TGTGCCAGCAGCTTGGCCGGGGGTAATCAGCCCCAGCATTTT
CDR3aa: CASSLAGGNQPQHF

v_gene: TRBV6-5
j_gene: TRBJ1-1
d_gene: -
abundance: -
CDR3nt: TGTGCCAGCAGTGCAGGGAACACTGAAGCTTTCTTT
CDR3aa: CASSAGNTEAFF

v_gene: TRBV4-1
j_gene: TRBJ2-2
d_gene: TRBD1
abundance: once
CDR3nt: TGCGCCAGCAGCCTTAGGTGGACAGGGAGTCCCGGGGAGCTGTTTTTT
CDR3aa: CASSLRWTGSPGELFF

v_gene: TRBV12-5
j_gene: TRBJ2-2
d_gene: TRBD1
abundance: -
CDR3nt: TGTGCTAGTGGTTTGAAAGGGGGCCCGAACACCGGGGAGCTGTTTTTT
CDR3aa: CASGLKGGPNTGELFF

v_gene: TRBV29-1
j_gene: TRBJ2-4
d_gene: -
abundance: -
CDR3nt: TGCAGCGTTGAATCGTACAGCAACAGCGGCAAAAACATTCAGTACTTC
CDR3aa: CSVESYSNSGKNIQYF

v_gene: TRBV28
j_gene: TRBJ2-5
d_gene: TRBD2
abundance: -
CDR3nt: TGTGCCAGCAGTCCCGGGACTAGCGGACGGGAGACCCAGTACTTC
CDR3aa: CASSPGTSGRETQYF

v_gene: TRBV7-9
j_gene: TRBJ2-7
d_gene: -
abundance: -
CDR3nt: TGTGCCAGCAGCTTACAGGGTGTCAACGAGCAGTACTTC
CDR3aa: CASSLQGVNEQYF

v_gene: TRBV4-3
j_gene: TRBJ2-1
d_gene: -
abundance: -
CDR3nt: TGCGCCAGCAGCCAAGAGGGGGGTGGGGAGCAGTTCTTC
CDR3aa: CASSQEGGGEQFF

v_gene: TRBV4-3
j_gene: TRBJ2-1
d_gene: -
abundance: -
CDR3nt: TGCGCCAGCAGCCAAGGTACTAGGAACCCTCCCAATGAGCAGTTCTTC
CDR3aa: CASSQGTRNPPNEQFF